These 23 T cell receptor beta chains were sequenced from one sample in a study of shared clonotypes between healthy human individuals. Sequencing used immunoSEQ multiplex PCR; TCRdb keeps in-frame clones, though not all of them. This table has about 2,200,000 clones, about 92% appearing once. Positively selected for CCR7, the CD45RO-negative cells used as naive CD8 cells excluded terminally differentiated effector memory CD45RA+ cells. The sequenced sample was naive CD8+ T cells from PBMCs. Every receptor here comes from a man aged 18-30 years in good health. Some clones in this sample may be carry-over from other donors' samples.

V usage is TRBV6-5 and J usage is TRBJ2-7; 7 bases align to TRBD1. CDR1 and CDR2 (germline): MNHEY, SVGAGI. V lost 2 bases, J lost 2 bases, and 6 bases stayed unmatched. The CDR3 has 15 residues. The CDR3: CASSYEDRDPYEQYF. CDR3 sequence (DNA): TGTGCCAGCAGTTACGAAGACAGGGACCCCTACGAGCAGTACTTC.

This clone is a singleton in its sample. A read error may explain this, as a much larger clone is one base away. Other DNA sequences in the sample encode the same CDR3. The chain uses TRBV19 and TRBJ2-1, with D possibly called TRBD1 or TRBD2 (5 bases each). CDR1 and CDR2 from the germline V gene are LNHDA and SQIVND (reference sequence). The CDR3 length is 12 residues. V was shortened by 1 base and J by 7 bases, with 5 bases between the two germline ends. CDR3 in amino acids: CASSIGGNEQFF. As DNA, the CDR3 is TGTGCCAGTAGTATAGGGGGGAATGAGCAGTTCTTC.

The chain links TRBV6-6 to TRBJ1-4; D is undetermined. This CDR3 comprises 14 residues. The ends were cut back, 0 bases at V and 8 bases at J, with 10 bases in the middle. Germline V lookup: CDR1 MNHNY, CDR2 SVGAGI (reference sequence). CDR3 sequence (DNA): TGTGCCAGCAGTTACTCGACATTCGGCGAAAAACTGTTTTTT. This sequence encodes CASSYSTFGEKLFF.

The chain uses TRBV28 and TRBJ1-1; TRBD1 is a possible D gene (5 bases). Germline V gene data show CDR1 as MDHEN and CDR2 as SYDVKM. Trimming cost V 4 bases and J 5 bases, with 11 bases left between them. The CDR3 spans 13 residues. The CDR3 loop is CASSSFGGTEAFF. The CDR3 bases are TGTGCCAGCAGTTCTTTCGGGGGGACTGAAGCTTTCTTT.

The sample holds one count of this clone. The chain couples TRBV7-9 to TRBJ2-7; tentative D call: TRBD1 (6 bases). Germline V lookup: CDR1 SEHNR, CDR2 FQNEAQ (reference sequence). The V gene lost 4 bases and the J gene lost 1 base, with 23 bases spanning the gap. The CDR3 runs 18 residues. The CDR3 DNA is TGTGCCAGCAGCTCCGCTAACCCACGACCAGGGGATTCCTACGAGCAGTACTTC. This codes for CASSSANPRPGDSYEQYF.

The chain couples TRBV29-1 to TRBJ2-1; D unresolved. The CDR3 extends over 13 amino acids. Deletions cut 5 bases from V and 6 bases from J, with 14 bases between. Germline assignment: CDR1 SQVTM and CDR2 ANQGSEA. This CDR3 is CSVLWVNSNEQFF. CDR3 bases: TGCAGCGTTCTGTGGGTTAACAGCAATGAGCAGTTCTTC.

The CDR3 here is CASSPRGMGATNEKLFF. The CDR3 region has the DNA TGTGCCAGCAGCCCCCGAGGGATGGGCGCAACTAATGAAAAACTGTTTTTT. This chain joins TRBV7-8 and TRBJ1-4; no firm D call. The CDR3 length is 17 residues. Per germline, CDR1 SGHVS and CDR2 FQNEAQ. V was pared by 5 bases and J by 0 bases, with 16 bases between.

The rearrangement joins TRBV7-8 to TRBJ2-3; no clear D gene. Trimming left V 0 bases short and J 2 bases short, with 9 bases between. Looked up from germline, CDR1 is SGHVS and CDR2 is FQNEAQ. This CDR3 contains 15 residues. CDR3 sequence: CASSLAGQVTDTQYF. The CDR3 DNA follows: TGTGCCAGCAGCTTAGCGGGTCAAGTCACAGATACGCAGTATTTT.

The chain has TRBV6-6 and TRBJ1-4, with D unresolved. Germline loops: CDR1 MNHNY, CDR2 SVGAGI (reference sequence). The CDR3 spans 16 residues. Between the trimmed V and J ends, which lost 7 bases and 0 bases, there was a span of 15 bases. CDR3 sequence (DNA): TGTGCCAGCAACGAGGCCCCAAGAGCAACTAATGAAAAACTGTTTTTT. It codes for CASNEAPRATNEKLFF.

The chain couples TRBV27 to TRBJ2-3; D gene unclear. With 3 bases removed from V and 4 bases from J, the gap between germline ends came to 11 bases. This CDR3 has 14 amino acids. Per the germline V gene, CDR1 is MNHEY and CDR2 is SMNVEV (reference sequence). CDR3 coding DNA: TGTGCCAGCAGTTTCTTACTTAGGGCAGATACGCAGTATTTT. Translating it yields CASSFLLRADTQYF.

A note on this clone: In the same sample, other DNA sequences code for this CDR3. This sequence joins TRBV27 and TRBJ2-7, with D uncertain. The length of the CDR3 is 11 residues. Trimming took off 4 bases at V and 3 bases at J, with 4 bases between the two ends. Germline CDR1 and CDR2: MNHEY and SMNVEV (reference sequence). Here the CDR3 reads CASSSGYEQYF. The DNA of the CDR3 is TGTGCCAGCAGTTCAGGCTACGAGCAGTACTTC.

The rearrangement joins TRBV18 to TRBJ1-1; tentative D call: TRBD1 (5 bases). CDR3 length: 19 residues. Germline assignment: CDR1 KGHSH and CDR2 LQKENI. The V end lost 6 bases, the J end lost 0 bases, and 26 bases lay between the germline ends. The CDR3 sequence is CASSLPPRRGGLMNTEAFF. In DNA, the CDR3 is TGTGCCAGCTCCCTCCCGCCGAGGAGGGGCGGACTCATGAACACTGAAGCTTTCTTT.

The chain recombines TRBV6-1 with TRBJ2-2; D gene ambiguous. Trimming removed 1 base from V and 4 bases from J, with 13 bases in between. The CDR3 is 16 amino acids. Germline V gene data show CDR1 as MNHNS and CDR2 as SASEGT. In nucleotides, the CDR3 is TGTGCCAGCAGTGAAGTGGCCTTCCGGGCCACCGGGGAGCTGTTTTTT. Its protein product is CASSEVAFRATGELFF.

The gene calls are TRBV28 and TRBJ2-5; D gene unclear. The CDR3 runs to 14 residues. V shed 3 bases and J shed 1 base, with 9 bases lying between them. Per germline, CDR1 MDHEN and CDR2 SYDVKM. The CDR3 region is CASSFPLIQETQYF. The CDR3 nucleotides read TGTGCCAGCAGTTTTCCCCTGATCCAAGAGACCCAGTACTTC.

CDR3 protein: CASSTPGESSYNEQFF. The CDR3 coding sequence is TGTGCCAGCAGTACCCCCGGGGAGAGCTCCTACAATGAGCAGTTCTTC. V gene TRBV28 combines with J gene TRBJ2-1; possible D gene TRBD2, 5 bases. Germline V gene lookup returns CDR1 MDHEN and CDR2 SYDVKM. The CDR3 length is 16 residues. The ends were cut back, 5 bases at V and 0 bases at J, with 14 bases in the middle.

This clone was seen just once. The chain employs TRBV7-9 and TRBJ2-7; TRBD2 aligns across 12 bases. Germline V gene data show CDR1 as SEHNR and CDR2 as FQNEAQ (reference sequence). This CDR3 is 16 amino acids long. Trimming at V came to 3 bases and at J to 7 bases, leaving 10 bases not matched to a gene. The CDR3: CASSLQLAGGPKEQYF. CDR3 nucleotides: TGTGCCAGCAGCTTGCAACTAGCGGGAGGCCCCAAAGAGCAGTACTTC.

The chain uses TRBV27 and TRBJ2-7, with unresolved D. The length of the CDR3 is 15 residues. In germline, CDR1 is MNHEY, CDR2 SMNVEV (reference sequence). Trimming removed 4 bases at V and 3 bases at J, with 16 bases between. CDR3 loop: CASSSPWAASYEQYF. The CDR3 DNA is TGTGCCAGCAGTTCGCCTTGGGCGGCGAGCTACGAGCAGTACTTC.

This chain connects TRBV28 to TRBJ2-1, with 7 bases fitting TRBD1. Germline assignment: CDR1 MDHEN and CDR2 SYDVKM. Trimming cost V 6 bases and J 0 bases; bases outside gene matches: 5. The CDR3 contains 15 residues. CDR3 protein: CASRGTESSYNEQFF. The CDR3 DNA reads TGTGCCAGCAGGGGGACAGAAAGCTCCTACAATGAGCAGTTCTTC.

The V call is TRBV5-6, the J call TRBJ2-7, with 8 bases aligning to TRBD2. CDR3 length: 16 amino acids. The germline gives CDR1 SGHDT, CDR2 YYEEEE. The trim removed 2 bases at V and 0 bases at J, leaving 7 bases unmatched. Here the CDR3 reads CASSLMGTRRSYEQYF. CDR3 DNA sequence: TGTGCCAGCAGCTTAATGGGGACTAGGCGCTCCTACGAGCAGTACTTC.

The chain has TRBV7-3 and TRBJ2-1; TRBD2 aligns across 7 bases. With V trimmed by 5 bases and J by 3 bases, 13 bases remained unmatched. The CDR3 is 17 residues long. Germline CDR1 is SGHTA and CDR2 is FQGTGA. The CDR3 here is CASSPRTSSQYYNEQFF. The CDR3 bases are TGTGCCAGCAGCCCCCGGACTAGTTCCCAATACTACAATGAGCAGTTCTTC.

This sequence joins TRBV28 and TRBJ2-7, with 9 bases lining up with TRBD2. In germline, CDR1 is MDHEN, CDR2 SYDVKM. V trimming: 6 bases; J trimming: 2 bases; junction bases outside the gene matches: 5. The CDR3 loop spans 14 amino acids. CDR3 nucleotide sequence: TGTGCCAGCAGCCGACTAGCGGAAACCTACGAGCAGTACTTC. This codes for CASSRLAETYEQYF.

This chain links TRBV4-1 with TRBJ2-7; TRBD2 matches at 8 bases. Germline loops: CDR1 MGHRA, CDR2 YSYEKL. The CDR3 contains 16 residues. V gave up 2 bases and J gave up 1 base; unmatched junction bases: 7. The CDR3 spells CASSQRGTRSSYEQYF. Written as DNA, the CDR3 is TGCGCCAGCAGCCAACGTGGGACTAGAAGTTCCTACGAGCAGTACTTC.

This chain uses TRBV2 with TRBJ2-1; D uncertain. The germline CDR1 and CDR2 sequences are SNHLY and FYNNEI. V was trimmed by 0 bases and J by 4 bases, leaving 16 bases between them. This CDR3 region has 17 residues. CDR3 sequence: CASSEAHASVRYNEQFF. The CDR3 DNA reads TGTGCCAGCAGTGAAGCTCACGCTTCGGTACGGTACAATGAGCAGTTCTTC.